This T cell receptor beta chain was obtained from a study of T cells after yellow fever vaccination (dated by TCRdb to between 2018 and 2021). With regard to the full study: Libraries from fractions with low cell numbers were prepared with the SMART-Seq v4 Ultra Low Input RNA kit. To follow T-cell clones before and after primary and booster YFV17D yellow fever vaccination, bulk TCR alpha and beta repertoires were sequenced over time. Blood was drawn at multiple timepoints before and after primary and secondary immunization, with bulk PBMC replicates and cell subsets isolated. The cohort comprised two healthy male donors, one aged 18 to 30 and one aged 30 to 40 years. General findings and caveats noted by the study authors: Compared with the primary T-cell response, the secondary T-cell response was faster but weaker, reaching its peak on day 5 rather than on day 15. Computational filtering was needed because FACS-sorted repertoires could contain abundant contaminating clonotypes from the bulk population. After the booster, most clones that had expanded after primary vaccination were detected again (approximately 95% of CD4 and roughly 86% of CD8), suggesting broad maintenance of memory. Because the study included only a couple of donors, the extent to which the findings can be generalized is limited. A small share of clonotypes was detected in both CD4 and CD8 compartments, with the overlap likely arising from convergent recombination.

This clonotype occurred a few times. Its specific antigen is unknown. Base qualities are not at hand, and no much larger clone is one base apart. Synthesis of TCR cDNA relied on 5'RACE template switching, a step that introduced a universal primer site along with unique molecular identifiers. cDNA synthesis was primed from both the TCR alpha and TCR beta constant segments. Library amplification used two PCR steps, and the second PCR step added sample barcodes and sequencing adapters. Sequencing of libraries was performed on Illumina HiSeq 2500 (2x100 bp) or NovaSeq (2x150 bp). The study's own analysis went as follows. MIGEC handled demultiplexing of reads and collapsing into UMI consensus sequences, while MiXCR performed V(D)J alignment. Using edgeR on replicate PBMC samples, clonotypes were called vaccine-responding if FDR was below 0.01 and the log2 fold change was above 5 up to day 15. Each bulk clonotype received a CD4 or CD8 identity based on whether the sequenced CD4 or CD8 repertoire contained that clonotype at higher abundance. The public reads were reprocessed in TCRdb via fastp at Q25 and MiXCR, keeping in-frame beta chains. Here each entry gathers all rows of one CDR3 protein and keeps the most common genes and DNA. TCRdb's processing, not the authors' own work, is the source of the V and J calls. For this sample the table gives about 550,000 distinct CDR3 sequences, of which 15% to 20% were detected only once. The ten largest clones add up to approximately 14% of the sample.

The CDR3 sequence holds 14 residues, the cysteine and phenylalanine included. Kept here is only the CDR3 DNA, which spans 42 bases and is read in frame from base 1. Germline trimming: 2 bases from V, 4 bases from J; junction bases outside gene matches: 5. Via the germline V gene (reference sequence), CDR1 is GTSNPN and CDR2 SVGIG. The sample's treatment or condition, from its label and the paper: live attenuated yellow fever vaccine strain. Two biological replicates of bulk PBMCs were collected at each blood-draw timepoint. A standard Ficoll-Paque protocol was used to isolate PBMCs from peripheral blood. RNA was extracted with TriZol from bulk PBMCs, CD4 and CD8 fractions, and dextramer-positive and dextramer-negative fractions.

The origin of this receptor is a man younger than 40 who received the YFV17D yellow fever vaccine. The chain is assembled from TRBV30 and TRBJ2-3; TRBD2 fits 8 bases in the junction. The sequenced sample was PBMCs, obtained 15 days after the yellow fever booster vaccination. The nucleotides are TGTGCCTGGAGTAGCGGGGGATTAGCAGATACGCAGTATTTT. Protein translation: CAWSSGGLADTQYF.